These 25 T cell receptor beta chains originate from one sample sequenced in a study of cytomegalovirus exposure and HLA in healthy donors. In the PCR, 60 Vbeta and 13 Jbeta primers were used. Profiled with immunoSEQ multiplex PCR; TCRdb holds only in-frame clones, not every one. The repertoire holds roughly 84,000 clones, with less than 85% as singletons. The sample was PBMCs. These receptors came from a human donor in good health.

This clone was seen more than once but under ten times. The J gene is TRBJ2-3, the V gene TRBV5-4, with 11 bases matching TRBD1. In germline, CDR1 is SGHNT, CDR2 YYREEE (reference sequence). The CDR3 covers 15 residues. V shed 3 bases, J shed 7 bases, and the junction held 7 bases outside the gene matches. The CDR3 DNA sequence: TGTGCCAGCAGCTCAGGACAGGGGGCGCGTAATACGCAGTATTTT. Its translation: CASSSGQGARNTQYF.

The V and J genes are TRBV13 and TRBJ2-7; 13 bases agree with TRBD2. This CDR3 is 14 amino acids long. Germline trimming cut 5 bases from V and 4 bases from J; bases unmatched to any gene: 2. Germline V gives CDR1 PRHDT, CDR2 FYEKMQ (reference sequence). CDR3 nucleotides: TGTGCCAGCAGCGGGACTAGCGGGATTTACGAGCAGTACTTC. It yields the protein CASSGTSGIYEQYF.

The chain recombines TRBV5-4 with TRBJ1-1, with D possibly TRBD1 on 6 matching bases. V was cut by 3 bases and J by 3 bases, with 12 bases left in between. Germline V gene data show CDR1 as SGHNT and CDR2 as YYREEE (reference sequence). The CDR3 consists of 14 residues. The CDR3 is CASSSPSGDTEAFF. CDR3 nucleotides: TGTGCCAGCAGCTCACCTTCAGGGGACACTGAAGCTTTCTTT.

This clone was seen more than once but under ten times. This chain links TRBV4-2 with TRBJ1-1; TRBD1 is a possible D gene (6 bases). Germline loops: CDR1 LGHNA, CDR2 YNFKEQ. The CDR3 runs to 14 residues. The germline V and J ends were trimmed by 3 bases and 2 bases, with 10 bases remaining between them. The CDR3 spells CASSQTGGNTEAFF. The CDR3 DNA follows: TGTGCCAGCAGCCAGACAGGTGGTAACACTGAAGCTTTCTTT.

The chain employs TRBV5-1 and TRBJ2-3; 8 bases are a match to TRBD1. Germline lookup yields CDR1 SGHRS and CDR2 YFSETQ. CDR3 size: 15 residues. V lost 2 bases, J lost 4 bases, and 6 bases stayed unmatched. The CDR3 loop is CASSFRGLGSDTQYF. The DNA for the CDR3 is TGCGCCAGCAGCTTCAGGGGGCTGGGGTCAGATACGCAGTATTTT.

This clone turned up a few times. The genes are TRBV19 and TRBJ1-1, with D uncertain. CDR1 and CDR2 from the germline V gene are LNHDA and SQIVND (reference sequence). The germline V and J ends were trimmed by 10 bases and 2 bases, with 17 bases remaining between them. This CDR3 contains 14 residues. The CDR3 DNA follows: TGTGCCATAACGACCGCAGGCTTCAACACTGAAGCTTTCTTT. Amino acids: CAITTAGFNTEAFF.

The V call is TRBV19, the J call TRBJ2-7; D is perhaps TRBD1 (6 bases). Trimming removed 3 bases at V and 1 base at J, with 13 bases between. The CDR3 runs 15 residues. CDR1 is LNHDA and CDR2 is SQIVND in the germline V gene (reference sequence). The CDR3 protein is CASSMQGSQSYEQYF. CDR3 nucleotide sequence: TGTGCCAGTAGTATGCAGGGGTCCCAATCCTACGAGCAGTACTTC.

This clone was seen only once. This chain joins TRBV6-5 and TRBJ1-3, with D unresolved. CDR3 length: 13 amino acids. Between the trimmed V and J ends, which lost 0 bases and 4 bases, there was a span of 4 bases. Looked up from germline, CDR1 is MNHEY and CDR2 is SVGAGI. For the CDR3, the DNA is TGTGCCAGCAGTTACTCGAGCGGAAACACCATATATTTT. Amino acid sequence: CASSYSSGNTIYF.

This clone has only one observation. V gene TRBV5-4 combines with J gene TRBJ2-1; weak D call: TRBD2 (5 bases). Trimming pared 4 bases from V and 7 bases from J, leaving 9 bases between. The CDR3 spans 12 residues. Germline CDR1 reads SGHNT; CDR2 reads YYREEE (reference sequence). The chain's CDR3 is CASSDRLNEQFF. The CDR3 region has the DNA TGTGCCAGCAGCGATCGACTAAATGAGCAGTTCTTC.

The chain uses TRBV4-1 and TRBJ2-7, with 9 bases that match TRBD1. The V segment lost 2 bases and the J segment 6 bases; nucleotides outside the gene matches: 11. Looked up from germline, CDR1 is MGHRA and CDR2 is YSYEKL. This CDR3 has 16 residues. The CDR3, as DNA: TGCGCCAGCAGCCAAAGGGTCGGGACAGGGAGGGCCGAGCAGTACTTC. Its translation is CASSQRVGTGRAEQYF.

The CDR3 sequence is CASSDLGTSGDDTQYF. As DNA, the CDR3 is TGCGCCAGCAGTGACTTAGGGACTAGCGGGGATGATACGCAGTATTTT. The chain joins TRBV10-2 to TRBJ2-3; 13 bases line up with TRBD2. The V and J ends lost 3 bases and 6 bases, in that order; junction bases with no gene match: 6. Germline V gene sequence: CDR1 WSHSY, CDR2 SAAADI. The CDR3 has 16 residues.

The CDR3 sequence: CASSRRTAGTQYF. The CDR3 DNA is TGTGCCAGCAGCCGCAGGACTGCGGGTACGCAGTATTTT. The gene calls are TRBV6-1 and TRBJ2-3, with TRBD2 as a possible D gene (5 bases). V gave up 6 bases and J gave up 8 bases, with 15 bases separating them. The CDR3 runs 13 residues. Germline CDR1 MNHNS, CDR2 SASEGT.

This clone was observed at least ten times. The chain couples TRBV7-6 to TRBJ2-7, with TRBD2 matching over 14 bases. Germline lookup yields CDR1 SGHVS and CDR2 FNYEAQ. After removal of 5 bases from V and 2 bases from J, the junction contained 2 bases not matched to a gene. This CDR3 has 15 residues. The CDR3 DNA sequence: TGTGCCAGCAGCGTGACTAGCGGGGGGGCCTACGAGCAGTACTTC. Translated: CASSVTSGGAYEQYF.

Details on this clone: The same CDR3 can be traced to other DNA sequences in this sample. The chain recombines TRBV18 with TRBJ2-3, with TRBD2 matching over 7 bases. CDR3 size: 14 residues. Germline loops: CDR1 KGHSH, CDR2 LQKENI. Germline trimming cut 3 bases from V and 3 bases from J; bases unmatched to any gene: 3. CDR3 bases: TGTGCCAGCTCACCTGGGGGGGGTACAGATACGCAGTATTTT. Its translation: CASSPGGGTDTQYF.

The gene calls are TRBV7-6 and TRBJ2-2, with 10 positions matching TRBD2. After removal of 5 bases from V and 5 bases from J, the junction contained 14 bases not matched to a gene. The CDR3 is 18 residues long. Germline values: CDR1 SGHVS, CDR2 FNYEAQ. The CDR3 region is CASSPSLIAGGGTGELFF. The CDR3 DNA reads TGTGCCAGCAGCCCATCCTTAATAGCGGGGGGTGGAACCGGGGAGCTGTTTTTT.

V and J are TRBV5-1 and TRBJ2-7; no clear D. CDR3 length equals 14 residues. Deletions cut 0 bases from V and 1 base from J, with 8 bases between. Germline CDR1 reads SGHRS; CDR2 reads YFSETQ. The CDR3 DNA sequence: TGCGCCAGCAGCTTGGCCACGGGTTCCTACGAGCAGTACTTC. Protein product: CASSLATGSYEQYF. The entire variable domain, with the rest obtained from reference TRBV5-1 and TRBJ2-7, is as follows: KAGVTQTPRYLIKTRGQQVTLSCSPISGHRSVSWYQQTPGQGLQFLFEYFSETQRNKGNFPGRFSGRQFSNSRSEMNVSTLELGDSALYLCASSLATGSYEQYFGPGTRLTVT.

V and J are TRBV7-9 and TRBJ2-3; D might be TRBD1 (5 bases). The V end was cut by 3 bases, the J end by 8 bases, with 9 bases between. From germline, CDR1 is SEHNR and CDR2 FQNEAQ (reference sequence). This CDR3 has 12 residues. CDR3 loop: CASSLQGRTQYF. The CDR3 nucleotides read TGTGCCAGCAGCTTGCAGGGTCGTACGCAGTATTTT.

The V call is TRBV5-6, the J call TRBJ1-3; TRBD1 matches 7 bases. Germline CDR1 is SGHDT and CDR2 is YYEEEE. The CDR3 contains 15 residues. V dropped 4 bases and J dropped 0; count of bases not matched to a gene: 4. The CDR3 sequence: CASSRDSSSGNTIYF. In nucleotides, the CDR3 is TGTGCCAGCAGCCGGGACAGTAGCTCTGGAAACACCATATATTTT. Using reference TRBV5-6 and TRBJ1-3 for the parts outside the CDR3, the full variable domain is DAGVTQSPTHLIKTRGQQVTLRCSPKSGHDTVSWYQQALGQGPQFIFQYYEEEERQRGNFPDRFSGHQFPNYSSELNVNALLLGDSALYLCASSRDSSSGNTIYFGEGSWLTVV.

This clone was counted only a few times. The genes are TRBV7-9 and TRBJ1-6; D remains unclear. The CDR3 is made up of 13 amino acids. The germline CDR1 and CDR2 sequences are SEHNR and FQNEAQ (reference sequence). Trimming took 5 bases from V and 8 from J, leaving 10 bases between them. The CDR3 sequence: CASSPRPDSPLHF. The CDR3 nucleotides read TGTGCCAGCAGCCCCAGGCCCGATTCACCCCTCCACTTT.

The chain recombines TRBV10-3 with TRBJ1-2; 7 nucleotides match TRBD1. J gave up 8 bases and V 4 bases, and 7 bases lay outside the gene matches. The germline V gene has CDR1 ENHRY and CDR2 SYGVKD. The CDR3 extends over 13 amino acids. As DNA, the CDR3 is TGTGCCATCAGTGGAACCGGGACAGAGGGCTACACCTTC. Protein sequence: CAISGTGTEGYTF.

The chain uses TRBV2 and TRBJ1-1; TRBD1 might be the D (6 bases). This CDR3 contains 14 residues. CDR1 is SNHLY, CDR2 FYNNEI, per germline. V shed 7 bases and J shed 1 base, with 13 bases lying between them. CDR3: CASIRGSGNTEAFF. DNA of the CDR3: TGTGCCAGCATCAGGGGAAGTGGGAACACTGAAGCTTTCTTT.

The V gene is TRBV4-1, the J gene TRBJ2-7; TRBD2 matches 8 bases. The germline V gene encodes CDR1 MGHRA and CDR2 YSYEKL. The CDR3 contains 15 residues. The V gene end was trimmed by 0 bases and the J gene end by 4 bases; junction bases not matched to a gene: 5. Here the CDR3 DNA reads TGCGCCAGCAGCCAAGATTCCGGGGGGGCTTACGAGCAGTACTTC. The encoded protein is CASSQDSGGAYEQYF.

The chain carries TRBV6-1 and TRBJ2-3, with 8 bases fitting TRBD1. Germline V gene data show CDR1 as MNHNS and CDR2 as SASEGT. This CDR3 is 15 amino acids long. J lost 4 bases, V lost 10 bases, and 13 bases had no gene match. Written as DNA, the CDR3 is TGTGCCATTACGCCCGAGGACAGGGCTTCAGATACGCAGTATTTT. Protein: CAITPEDRASDTQYF.

This clone was observed a handful of times. The CDR3 reads CASSVSGELFF. CDR3 coding DNA: TGTGCCAGCAGTGTGTCGGGGGAGCTGTTTTTT. The rearrangement uses TRBV6-6 and TRBJ2-2; no reliable D call. The CDR3 is 11 amino acids. Germline values: CDR1 MNHNY, CDR2 SVGAGI (reference sequence). With 5 bases removed from V and 8 bases from J, the gap between germline ends came to 6 bases.

The V and J genes are TRBV7-2 and TRBJ2-7, with 10 bases identical to TRBD2. The V gene's germline CDR1 is SGHTA and CDR2 FQGNSA. The CDR3 loop spans 15 amino acids. The trim removed 1 base at V and 3 bases at J, leaving 3 bases unmatched. In DNA, the CDR3 is TGTGCCAGCAGCTTAGGGGTAGCGGGGGGCTACGAGCAGTACTTC. Protein: CASSLGVAGGYEQYF.